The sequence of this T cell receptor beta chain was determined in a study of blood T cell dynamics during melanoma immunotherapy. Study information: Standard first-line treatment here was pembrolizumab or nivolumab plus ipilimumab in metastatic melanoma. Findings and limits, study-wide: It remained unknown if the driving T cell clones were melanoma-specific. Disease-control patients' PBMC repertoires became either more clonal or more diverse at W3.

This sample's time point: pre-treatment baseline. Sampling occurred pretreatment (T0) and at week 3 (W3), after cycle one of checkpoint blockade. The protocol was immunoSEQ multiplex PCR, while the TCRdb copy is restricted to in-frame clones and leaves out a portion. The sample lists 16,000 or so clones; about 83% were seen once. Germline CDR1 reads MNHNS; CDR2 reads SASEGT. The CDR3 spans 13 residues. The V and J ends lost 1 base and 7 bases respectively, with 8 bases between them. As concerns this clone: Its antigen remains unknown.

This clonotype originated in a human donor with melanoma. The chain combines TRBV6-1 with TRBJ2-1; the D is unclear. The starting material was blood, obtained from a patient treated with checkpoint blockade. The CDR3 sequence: CASSEVGVNEQFF. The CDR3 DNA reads TGTGCCAGCAGTGAAGTCGGAGTAAATGAGCAGTTCTTC.